The entry that follows covers one T cell receptor beta chain sequence. What antigen it recognizes has not been identified. No base-level quality is on record; no much larger clone is a single base apart. The entry originates in a study of siplizumab effects on memory and regulatory T cells (dated by TCRdb to between 2018 and 2021). Context from the whole study: The study looked at the effect of siplizumab, an anti-CD2 antibody, on alloreactive T-cell subsets in allogeneic mixed lymphocyte reactions made from human PBMCs. The investigation overall reported the following: Siplizumab significantly lowered the cumulative frequency of alloreactive sequences that could be traced to unstimulated CD4+ memory T cells. Compared with memory T cells, unstimulated naive T cells appeared more diverse, and naive cells seemed to make a substantial contribution to the alloresponse. Because sequences below about 10^-5 frequency were poorly captured, only a minor fraction of alloreactive clones could be mapped to unstimulated subsets. Among mappable alloreactive CD4+ clones, an average Treg-derived fraction of 68.8% was observed with siplizumab, compared with 26.9% in control reactions. About 80-97% of proliferating CD4+ or CD8+ clones could not be given a naive or memory phenotype. Whether proliferating Tregs from siplizumab cultures actually had suppressive function was not functionally confirmed.

The method behind the library was the immunoSEQ multiplex PCR assay. Each sample had around 100,000 TCR templates assayed by the deep sequencing platform. Genomic DNA extracted from sorted T cells was used for TCRbeta CDR3 sequencing. Per the original workflow: The R programming language was used for clonal analysis of the TCRbeta CDR3 data. Comparing unstimulated samples against CFSE-low samples taken after the reaction was how alloreactive CD4+ and CD8+ clones were defined. By matching sequences to the repertoires of sorted unstimulated Treg and non-Treg cells, each alloreactive CD4+ clone was assigned a regulatory or non-regulatory origin. Drawn from immuneACCESS, this table holds only the in-frame rearrangements with V and J called that TCRdb kept. Clones are partly lost; checked studies trace under half to an unresolved V gene and leave the rest unexplained. For V, J and clone size, that table is used; D and trimming come from the DNA. Here the sample has about 91,000 clones; 80% to 95% occur a single time. Under 8.5% of the sample rests with the top ten.

TCRbeta CDR3 sequencing was performed on sorted unstimulated T cells and on proliferating T cells recovered from mixed lymphocyte reactions. Fresh whole blood from more than 8 HLA-typed healthy donors was used as the source from which PBMCs were isolated. Sequenced input: CD8+ T cells sorted from blood. The source is a human donor in good health.

The DNA reads as follows: TGTGCCTGGAGTACCCTGGGGGACAACCCGTGGATGGATACGCAGTATTTT. Translated, this is CAWSTLGDNPWMDTQYF. Rearrangement joined TRBV30 to TRBJ2-3; tentative D gene TRBD1, with 6 bases matching. From cysteine to phenylalanine, the CDR3 is 17 amino acids long. Just CDR3 DNA is preserved here, 51 bases in frame from base 1. A distance of 24 bases separates the germline ends of V and J, which lose 2 bases and 6 bases respectively. Looking up the germline V gene (reference sequence) yields CDR1 GTSNPN and CDR2 SVGIG.